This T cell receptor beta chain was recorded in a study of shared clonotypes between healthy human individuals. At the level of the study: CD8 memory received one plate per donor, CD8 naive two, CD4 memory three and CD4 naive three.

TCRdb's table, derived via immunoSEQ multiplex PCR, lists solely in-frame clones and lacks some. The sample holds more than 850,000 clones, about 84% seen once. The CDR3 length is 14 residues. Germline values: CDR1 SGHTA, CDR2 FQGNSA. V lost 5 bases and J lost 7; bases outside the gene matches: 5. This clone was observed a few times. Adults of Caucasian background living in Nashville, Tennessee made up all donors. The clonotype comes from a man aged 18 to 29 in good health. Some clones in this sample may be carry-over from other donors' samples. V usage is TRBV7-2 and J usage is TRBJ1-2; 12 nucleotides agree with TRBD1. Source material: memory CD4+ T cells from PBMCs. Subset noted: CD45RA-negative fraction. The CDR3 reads CASSRGQGAFGYTF. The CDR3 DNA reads TGTGCCAGCAGCAGGGGACAGGGGGCTTTTGGCTACACCTTC.